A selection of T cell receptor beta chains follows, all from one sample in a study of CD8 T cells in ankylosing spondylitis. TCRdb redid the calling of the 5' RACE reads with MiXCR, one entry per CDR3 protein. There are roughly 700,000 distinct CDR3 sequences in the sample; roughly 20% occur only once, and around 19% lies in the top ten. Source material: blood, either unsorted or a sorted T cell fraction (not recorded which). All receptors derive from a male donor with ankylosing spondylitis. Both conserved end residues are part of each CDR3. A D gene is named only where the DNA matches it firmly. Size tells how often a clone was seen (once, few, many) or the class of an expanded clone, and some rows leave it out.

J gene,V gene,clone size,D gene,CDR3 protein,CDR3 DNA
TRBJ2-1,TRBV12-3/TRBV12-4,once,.,CASRVGDEQFF,TGTGCCAGCAGAGTCGGTGATGAGCAGTTCTTC
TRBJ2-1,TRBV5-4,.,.,CASSLGGGGAYNEQFF,TGTGCCAGCAGCCTGGGGGGCGGGGGCGCTTACAATGAGCAGTTCTTC
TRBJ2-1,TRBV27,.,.,CASSVGRANEQFF,TGTGCCAGCAGTGTGGGAAGGGCCAATGAGCAGTTCTTC
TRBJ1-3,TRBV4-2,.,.,CASSQGGGNTIYF,TGTGCCAGCAGCCAAGGAGGGGGAAACACCATATATTTT
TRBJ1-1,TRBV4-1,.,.,CASSPFRELNTEAFF,TGCGCCAGCAGCCCTTTTAGAGAACTGAACACTGAAGCTTTCTTT
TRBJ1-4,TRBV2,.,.,CASSERGTGNEKLFF,TGTGCCAGCAGTGAACGTGGGACTGGGAATGAAAAACTGTTTTTT
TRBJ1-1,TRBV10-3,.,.,CAISTQNTEAFF,TGTGCCATCAGTACCCAGAACACTGAAGCTTTCTTT
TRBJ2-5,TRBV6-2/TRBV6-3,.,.,CASSPVVETQYF,TGTGCCAGCAGCCCAGTCGTGGAGACCCAGTACTTC
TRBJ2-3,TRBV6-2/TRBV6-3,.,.,CASRPAGKGTDTQYF,TGTGCCAGCAGACCCGCCGGCAAGGGAACAGATACGCAGTATTTT
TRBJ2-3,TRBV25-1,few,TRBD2,CASSDQASGGATDTQYF,TGTGCCAGCAGTGATCAAGCTAGCGGGGGGGCGACAGATACGCAGTATTTT
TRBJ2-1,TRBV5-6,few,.,CASTLRGRGVYNEQFF,TGTGCCAGCACCCTGAGGGGGCGGGGGGTATACAATGAGCAGTTCTTC
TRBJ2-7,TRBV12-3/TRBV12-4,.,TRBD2,CASSPYLSGSSYEQYF,TGTGCCAGCAGTCCCTACCTAAGCGGGAGCTCCTACGAGCAGTACTTC
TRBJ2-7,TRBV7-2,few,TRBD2,CASTATTSGYYEQYF,TGTGCCAGCACCGCCACGACTAGCGGCTACTACGAGCAGTACTTC
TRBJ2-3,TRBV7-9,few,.,CASSLGARQIADTQYF,TGTGCCAGCAGCTTAGGAGCCAGGCAAATCGCAGATACGCAGTATTTT
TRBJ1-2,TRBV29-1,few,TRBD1,CSVSGQLYGYTF,TGCAGCGTATCGGGACAGCTCTATGGCTACACCTTC
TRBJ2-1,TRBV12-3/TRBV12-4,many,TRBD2,CASAASGSVHNEQFF,TGTGCCAGTGCCGCAAGCGGGAGTGTGCACAATGAGCAGTTCTTC
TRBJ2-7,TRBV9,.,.,CASSPSGGGTYEQYF,TGTGCCAGCAGCCCCTCAGGGGGAGGGACCTACGAGCAGTACTTC
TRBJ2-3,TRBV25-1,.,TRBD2,CASSEALPPRAGGGTDTQYF,TGTGCCAGCAGTGAGGCCCTTCCCCCGCGTGCGGGAGGGGGGACAGATACGCAGTATTTT
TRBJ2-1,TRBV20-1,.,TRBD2,CSALAGGPVNEQFF,TGCAGTGCTTTAGCGGGAGGGCCGGTTAATGAGCAGTTCTTC
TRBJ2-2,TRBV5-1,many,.,CASSAGDSHTGELFF,TGCGCCAGCAGCGCGGGGGACAGTCACACCGGGGAGCTGTTTTTT
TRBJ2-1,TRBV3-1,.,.,CASSQRKGEQFF,TGTGCCAGCAGCCAAAGAAAGGGTGAGCAGTTCTTC
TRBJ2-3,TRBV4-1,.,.,CASSQDTFSTDTQYF,TGCGCCAGCAGCCAGGACACCTTTAGCACAGATACGCAGTATTTT
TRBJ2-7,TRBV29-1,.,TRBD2,CSVETGLASYEQYF,TGCAGCGTTGAAACGGGACTAGCGTCCTACGAGCAGTACTTC
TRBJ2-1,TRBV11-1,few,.,CASSLVGRGRNEQFF,TGTGCCAGCAGCTTAGTAGGCAGGGGAAGGAATGAGCAGTTCTTC
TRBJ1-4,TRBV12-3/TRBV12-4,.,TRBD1,CASSGSRGRDEKLFF,TGTGCCAGCAGTGGCTCCAGGGGGCGCGATGAAAAACTGTTTTTT
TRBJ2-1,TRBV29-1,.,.,CSVEDSPPWEQFF,TGCAGCGTTGAAGACTCCCCGCCCTGGGAGCAGTTCTTC
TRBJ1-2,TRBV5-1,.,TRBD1,CASRPLGQSYGYTF,TGCGCCAGCAGACCACTGGGACAGTCCTATGGCTACACCTTC
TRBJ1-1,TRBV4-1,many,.,CASSQVPGSTEAFF,TGCGCCAGCAGCCAAGTTCCGGGCTCGACTGAAGCTTTCTTT
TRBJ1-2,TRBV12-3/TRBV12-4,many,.,CASSLAREGLTRYGYTF,TGTGCCAGCAGTTTAGCGAGGGAGGGACTAACTAGGTATGGCTACACCTTC
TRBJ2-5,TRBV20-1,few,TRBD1,CSANTGGWQETQYF,TGCAGTGCTAATACAGGGGGCTGGCAAGAGACCCAGTACTTC
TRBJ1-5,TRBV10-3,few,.,CAIRDSSNQPQHF,TGTGCCATCAGGGACAGTAGCAATCAGCCCCAGCATTTT
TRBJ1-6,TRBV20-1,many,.,CSAYRGGGWNSPLHF,TGCAGTGCTTACCGGGGTGGGGGTTGGAATTCACCCCTCCACTTT
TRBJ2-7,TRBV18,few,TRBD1,CASSKGQTYEQYF,TGTGCCAGCTCCAAGGGACAGACCTACGAGCAGTACTTC
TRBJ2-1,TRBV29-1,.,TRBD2,CSVAGTSGRYSEQFF,TGCAGCGTCGCCGGGACTAGCGGGAGATATTCTGAGCAGTTCTTC
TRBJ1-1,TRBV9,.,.,CASSPRGGGATEAFF,TGTGCCAGCAGCCCCCGGGGCGGGGGGGCCACTGAAGCTTTCTTT
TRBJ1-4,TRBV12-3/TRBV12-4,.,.,CASSPVGATNEKLFF,TGTGCCAGCAGTCCCGTGGGGGCAACTAATGAAAAACTGTTTTTT
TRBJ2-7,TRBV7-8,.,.,CASSPGPGLNYEQYF,TGTGCCAGCAGCCCAGGCCCGGGACTGAACTACGAGCAGTACTTC
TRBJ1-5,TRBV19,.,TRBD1,CASSDQTQGLGPQHF,TGTGCCAGTAGCGACCAAACACAGGGGTTGGGGCCCCAGCATTTT
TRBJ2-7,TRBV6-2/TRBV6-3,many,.,CASSYLSGHLSYEQYF,TGTGCCAGCAGTTACTTAAGCGGCCACCTCTCCTACGAGCAGTACTTC
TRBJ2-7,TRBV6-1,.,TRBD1,CASSEMDRREQYF,TGTGCCAGCAGTGAAATGGACAGGCGGGAGCAGTACTTC
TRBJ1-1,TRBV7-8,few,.,CASSLLGASTEAFF,TGTGCCAGCAGCCTCTTGGGGGCGAGCACTGAAGCTTTCTTT
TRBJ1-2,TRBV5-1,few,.,CASSLAIAEGYTF,TGCGCCAGCAGCTTGGCCATCGCGGAAGGCTACACCTTC
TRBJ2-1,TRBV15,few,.,CATSSLQGGRTNEQFF,TGTGCCACCAGCAGTCTACAGGGTGGTCGTACCAATGAGCAGTTCTTC
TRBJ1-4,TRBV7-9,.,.,CASSLRGEVNEKLFF,TGTGCCAGCAGCTTACGAGGGGAGGTTAATGAAAAACTGTTTTTT
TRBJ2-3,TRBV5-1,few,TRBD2,CASSPGTSKRDTQYF,TGCGCCAGCAGCCCCGGGACTAGTAAGCGTGATACGCAGTATTTT
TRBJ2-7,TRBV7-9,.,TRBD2,CASSSRTSIHEQYF,TGTGCCAGCAGCTCCCGGACTAGTATCCACGAGCAGTACTTC
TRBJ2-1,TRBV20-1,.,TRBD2,CSAREGTSGSEQFF,TGCAGTGCTAGAGAAGGGACTAGCGGGAGCGAGCAGTTCTTC
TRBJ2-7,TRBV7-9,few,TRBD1,CASSLESGTAYEQYF,TGTGCCAGCAGCTTGGAATCCGGGACAGCTTACGAGCAGTACTTC
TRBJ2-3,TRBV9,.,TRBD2,CASSVVPSGSPDTQYF,TGTGCCAGCAGCGTAGTTCCTAGCGGGAGCCCAGATACGCAGTATTTT
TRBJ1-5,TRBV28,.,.,CASKTRGIVNQPQHF,TGTGCCAGCAAGACTAGGGGGATCGTAAATCAGCCCCAGCATTTT